The sequence of this T cell receptor (beta chain) was determined in a study of STAT3 mutations in large granular lymphocyte leukemia (dated by TCRdb to the late 2010s). A note on the overall study: Canonical activating STAT3 mutations were detected in roughly half of the longitudinally sequenced T-LGLL patients. From an initial cohort of approximately 190 LGL patients, about 19 representative T-LGLL cases were picked for longitudinal TCRbeta and STAT3 sequencing. To reconstruct clonal hierarchy and dynamics, serial deep sequencing of TCRbeta CDR3 and STAT3 was performed in patients with T-cell large granular lymphocyte leukemia. For each patient, sequencing was performed at an average of approximately 4 time points, with a range of 2 to 8 samplings. As controls within the study, a couple of patients with natural killer LGL leukemia were also sequenced longitudinally. Over half of the T-LGLL patients were given one or more immunosuppressive therapy regimens, and roughly 40% of those treated had a hematologic response.

Summary of the overall study and its limitations: Because no samples were available when a clone first appeared, clonal expansion had to be inferred from samplings taken at other points. The burden of the dominant TCR clone was higher than the STAT3 mutant burden in several patients, which suggests that the STAT3 mutation arose secondarily inside a clone that had already expanded. At least one immunodominant TCRbeta clonotype was identified in every T-LGLL patient, and multiple immunodominant subclonotypes were identified in about half of the T-LGLL patients. Linking therapy response to changes in TCR clonal burden was complicated by variable intervals between samplings and by differing treatment regimens. Because codominant clonotypes persisted in some patients, a small but highly pathogenic clone may have been missed. TCR clonotype switching after therapy was seen in about 30% of the 18 patients, with all newly emerging clones being STAT3 wild type.

With regard to this clone: It has no known antigen specificity. Nothing much larger sits one base from this clone, and base qualities are not available.

The V end loses 0 bases and the J end loses 3 bases, and a stretch of 3 bases separates them. Its CDR3 holds 13 amino acids, cysteine through phenylalanine. Only the CDR3 region is kept as DNA, spanning 39 bases read in frame from base 1. Taken from the germline V gene, the CDR1 and CDR2 loops are MRHNA and SNTAGT. DNA was extracted from blood mononuclear cells, and the same DNA was used for both TCR and STAT3 sequencing. TCRbeta libraries were sequenced on an Illumina MiSeq, averaging around 38,000 productive templates per sample. Multiplex PCR amplification was used to generate TCRbeta CDR3 libraries with the immunoSEQ assay. The authors' analysis ran thus. Repertoire diversity was computed as previously defined, with values near 0 indicating extremely monoclonal samples. Held by TCRdb, this immuneACCESS table contains in-frame sequences only and omits some clones. Under half of the omission traces to an unresolved V gene where checked; the cause of the rest is unknown. V, J and clone size are those of that table, while D and trimming were read from the DNA. This sample lists around 13,000 clones; roughly 90% were detected once. Roughly 33% of the sample is in the top ten clones.

The TCR originated in a man aged 40-50 years with T-cell large granular lymphocyte leukemia. Some clones in this sample may be carry-over from other donors' samples. The age is the age at diagnosis. Sequenced sample: peripheral blood mononuclear cells. The chain is assembled from TRBV6-4 and TRBJ1-5, with an unclear D gene assignment. The bases read TGTGCCAGCAGTGACTCGGACAATCAGCCCCAGCATTTT. Translated, this is CASSDSDNQPQHF.